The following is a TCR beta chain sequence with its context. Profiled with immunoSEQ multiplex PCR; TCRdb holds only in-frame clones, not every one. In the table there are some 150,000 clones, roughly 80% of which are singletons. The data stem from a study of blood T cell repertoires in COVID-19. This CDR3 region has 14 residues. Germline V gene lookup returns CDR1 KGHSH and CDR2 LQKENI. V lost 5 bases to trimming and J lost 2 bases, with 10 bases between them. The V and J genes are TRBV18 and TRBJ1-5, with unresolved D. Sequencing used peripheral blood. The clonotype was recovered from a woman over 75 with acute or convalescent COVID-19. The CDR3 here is CASSGQVRNQPQHF. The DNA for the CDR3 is TGTGCCAGCTCAGGGCAGGTGCGCAATCAGCCCCAGCATTTT.